Listed here are 26 T cell receptor beta chains from one sample, sequenced in a study of cytomegalovirus exposure and HLA in healthy donors. Data came from immunoSEQ multiplex PCR; TCRdb stores just in-frame clones and leaves some out. Of 190,000 or so clones detected, roughly 84% appear once; the ten largest clones hold 2.5% to 3.5%. The material sequenced was PBMCs. These receptors all stem from a woman between 18 and 29 years old in good health and CMV-seropositive.

V gene TRBV29-1 combines with J gene TRBJ2-3; the D is unclear. The V end lost 6 bases, the J end lost 4 bases, and 11 bases lay between the germline ends. The CDR3 consists of 12 residues. Germline V gene data show CDR1 as SQVTM and CDR2 as ANQGSEA. In nucleotides, the CDR3 is TGCAGCGTCCTGGCGGTTGCAGATACGCAGTATTTT. It specifies CSVLAVADTQYF.

The chain uses TRBV6-1 and TRBJ2-5; TRBD1 might be the D (6 bases). Trimming took off 5 bases at V and 8 bases at J, with 18 bases between the two ends. Germline V gives CDR1 MNHNS, CDR2 SASEGT. The CDR3 is 14 amino acids. CDR3 residues: CASSPGTPRTTQYF. The CDR3 nucleotides read TGTGCCAGCAGTCCCGGGACACCAAGGACAACCCAGTACTTC.

The chain is built from TRBV7-6 and TRBJ1-3; D gene ambiguous. Trimming pared 2 bases from V and 0 bases from J, leaving 17 bases between. Germline values: CDR1 SGHVS, CDR2 FNYEAQ. The CDR3 runs to 18 residues. CDR3 sequence reads: CASSLFRIDGASGNTIYF. CDR3 DNA: TGTGCCAGCAGCTTATTTCGGATTGACGGAGCCTCTGGAAACACCATATATTTT.

The chain uses TRBV27 and TRBJ2-5; D might be TRBD1 (5 bases). This CDR3 contains 13 residues. Germline CDR1 reads MNHEY; CDR2 reads SMNVEV (reference sequence). V gave up 1 base and J gave up 6 bases, with 9 bases separating them. CDR3 in amino acids: CASSLWGGQTQYF. The CDR3 DNA is TGTGCCAGCAGTTTATGGGGCGGACAGACCCAGTACTTC.

The rearrangement links TRBV29-1 to TRBJ2-7; unclear D gene. V was pared by 7 bases and J by 4 bases, with 5 bases between. This CDR3 has 9 residues. Germline-derived CDR1 and CDR2 are SQVTM and ANQGSEA. In nucleotides, the CDR3 is TGCAGCGCCGGTTACGAGCAGTACTTC. Its translation: CSAGYEQYF.

By sample share, this clone is medium-sized (0.01 to 0.1%). This chain uses TRBV2 with TRBJ1-3, with D possibly matching TRBD1 (5 bases). Germline V gene lookup returns CDR1 SNHLY and CDR2 FYNNEI. The V end lost 9 bases, the J end lost 0 bases, and 12 bases lay between the germline ends. The CDR3 covers 14 residues. This CDR3 is CASAGTISGNTIYF. In DNA form, the CDR3 reads TGTGCCAGTGCTGGGACTATCTCTGGAAACACCATATATTTT.

The CDR3 region has the DNA TGTGCCAGCAGCTTGATGGGGCGCCAAGAGACCCAGTACTTC. It is translated as CASSLMGRQETQYF. The V call is TRBV5-4, the J call TRBJ2-5, with a weak D call TRBD1 (5 bases). The V end was cut by 1 base, the J end by 1 base, with 8 bases between. The CDR3 extends over 14 amino acids. Germline V CDR1 and CDR2: SGHNT, YYREEE (reference sequence).

This chain uses TRBV4-1 with TRBJ2-7; tentative D call: TRBD2 (6 bases). CDR1 and CDR2 from the germline V gene are MGHRA and YSYEKL. V was cut by 0 bases and J by 5 bases, with 17 bases left in between. This CDR3 spans 16 amino acids. The DNA for the CDR3 is TGCGCCAGCAGCCAAGATAGGGCCAGCGGAGGGGACGAGCAGTACTTC. Translating gives CASSQDRASGGDEQYF.

The J gene is TRBJ2-5, the V gene TRBV7-6; TRBD1 is a possible D gene (6 bases). V was cut by 0 bases and J by 5 bases, with 10 bases left in between. Germline CDR1 SGHVS, CDR2 FNYEAQ. This CDR3 region has 14 residues. The CDR3 protein is CASSLAGGGETQYF. The CDR3 DNA follows: TGTGCCAGCAGCTTAGCAGGGGGTGGGGAGACCCAGTACTTC.

The chain combines TRBV5-6 with TRBJ1-1; D might be TRBD1 (6 bases). Germline V lookup: CDR1 SGHDT, CDR2 YYEEEE. Trimming pared 3 bases from V and 3 bases from J, leaving 18 bases between. The CDR3 is 16 residues long. The chain's CDR3 is CASSSNRVPPYTEAFF. CDR3 nucleotides: TGTGCCAGCAGCTCGAACAGGGTACCCCCTTACACTGAAGCTTTCTTT.

The CDR3 loop reads CASSLGTYNEQFF. The CDR3 DNA follows: TGTGCCAGCAGCTTGGGGACTTACAATGAGCAGTTCTTC. This chain uses TRBV5-4 with TRBJ2-1; maybe TRBD2 (5 bases). The germline gives CDR1 SGHNT, CDR2 YYREEE (reference sequence). The CDR3 totals 13 residues. V was shortened by 0 bases and J by 4 bases, with 5 bases between the two germline ends. The full variable domain, in which reference TRBV5-4 and TRBJ2-1 provide the parts outside the CDR3, is ETGVTQSPTHLIKTRGQQVTLRCSSQSGHNTVSWYQQALGQGPQFIFQYYREEENGRGNFPPRFSGLQFPNYSSELNVNALELDDSALYLCASSLGTYNEQFFGPGTRLTVL.

The V and J genes are TRBV5-6 and TRBJ1-1; D gene ambiguous. The CDR3 totals 13 residues. Germline V lookup: CDR1 SGHDT, CDR2 YYEEEE. V gave up 0 bases and J gave up 5 bases, with 8 bases separating them. CDR3 sequence (DNA): TGTGCCAGCAGCTTGGGACTCCTGACTGAAGCTTTCTTT. This codes for CASSLGLLTEAFF. Based on the CDR3 plus reference TRBV5-6 and TRBJ1-1, the full variable domain is DAGVTQSPTHLIKTRGQQVTLRCSPKSGHDTVSWYQQALGQGPQFIFQYYEEEERQRGNFPDRFSGHQFPNYSSELNVNALLLGDSALYLCASSLGLLTEAFFGQGTRLTVV.

J is TRBJ2-2 and V is TRBV7-8; a weak D match, TRBD2 (5 bases). Between the trimmed V and J ends, which lost 8 bases and 4 bases, there was a span of 20 bases. This CDR3 spans 16 amino acids. Germline V gene data show CDR1 as SGHVS and CDR2 as FQNEAQ. The CDR3 sequence: CASYGPDYAGTGELFF. CDR3 nucleotide sequence: TGTGCCAGCTACGGACCAGACTACGCTGGCACCGGGGAGCTGTTTTTT.

This clone was detected once. The CDR3 DNA is TGTGCCAGCAGTGATAAAAGCGGGGGGGCCTACAATGAGCAGTTCTTC. Residues: CASSDKSGGAYNEQFF. The gene calls are TRBV6-4 and TRBJ2-1; 10 nucleotides match TRBD2. Trimming took 3 bases from V and 2 from J; bases not matched to a gene: 4. Germline CDR1 and CDR2: MRHNA and SNTAGT. The CDR3 extends over 16 amino acids.

Regarding this clone: Other DNA sequences in the same sample also yield this CDR3. The chain carries TRBV18 and TRBJ1-1, with TRBD1 matching over 7 bases. Germline loops: CDR1 KGHSH, CDR2 LQKENI. This CDR3 is built from 14 residues. With V trimmed by 3 bases and J by 2 bases, 3 bases remained unmatched. The CDR3, as DNA: TGTGCCAGCTCACCCGCAGGGGGTAACACTGAAGCTTTCTTT. The encoded protein is CASSPAGGNTEAFF. The entire variable domain, with the rest obtained from reference TRBV18 and TRBJ1-1, is as follows: NAGVMQNPRHLVRRRGQEARLRCSPMKGHSHVYWYRQLPEEGLKFMVYLQKENIIDESGMPKERFSAEFPKEGPSILRIQQVVRGDSAAYFCASSPAGGNTEAFFGQGTRLTVV.

In this sample, this clone turned up once. The CDR3 sequence is CASSLNYGNIQYF. The CDR3 nucleotides read TGTGCCAGCAGCTTAAACTACGGTAACATTCAGTACTTC. The chain carries TRBV7-3 and TRBJ2-4; D is undetermined. The CDR3 runs to 13 residues. Germline CDR1 reads SGHTA; CDR2 reads FQGTGA. V lost 1 base, J lost 7 bases, and 8 bases lay in between.

This rearrangement joins TRBV19 to TRBJ1-5, with 8 bases identical to TRBD1. Unmatched junction bases numbered 5, after V lost 4 bases and J lost 6 bases. CDR1 and CDR2 from the germline V gene are LNHDA and SQIVND (reference sequence). The CDR3 is 14 residues long. As DNA, the CDR3 is TGTGCCAGTAGTAGGACAGGGATAGGTCAGCCCCAGCATTTT. Its protein is CASSRTGIGQPQHF.

J is TRBJ1-6 and V is TRBV10-3; 11 positions match TRBD1. The junction had 5 bases not matched to a gene; V was cut back by 0 bases and J by 7 bases. The CDR3 has 17 amino acids. The germline gives CDR1 ENHRY, CDR2 SYGVKD. In nucleotides, the CDR3 is TGTGCCATCAGTGAGTCGACTTGGACAGGGGGCAATTCACCCCTCCACTTT. It specifies CAISESTWTGGNSPLHF.

In nucleotides, the CDR3 is TGTGCCAGCAGTGACTCCGGGACTAGCGGGGGTAATGAGCAGTTCTTC. Amino acids: CASSDSGTSGGNEQFF. The chain uses TRBV2 and TRBJ2-1, with TRBD2 matching over 14 bases. CDR3 length equals 16 residues. The V segment lost 3 bases and the J segment 7 bases; nucleotides outside the gene matches: 5. From germline, CDR1 is SNHLY and CDR2 FYNNEI.

V is TRBV7-2 and J is TRBJ2-7; D remains ambiguous. Germline-derived CDR1 and CDR2 are SGHTA and FQGNSA. The ends were cut back, 5 bases at V and 5 bases at J, with 13 bases in the middle. The CDR3 is 13 amino acids. The CDR3 DNA follows: TGTGCCAGCAGCCGAACCCAGGCTAACGAGCAGTACTTC. Its translation is CASSRTQANEQYF.

The rearrangement links TRBV7-9 to TRBJ2-1, with 7 bases that match TRBD1. J lost 3 bases, V lost 9 bases, and 5 bases had no gene match. The CDR3 consists of 13 residues. The germline V gene has CDR1 SEHNR and CDR2 FQNEAQ (reference sequence). CDR3 loop: CASGDSDYNEQFF. CDR3 DNA sequence: TGTGCCAGTGGGGACAGCGACTACAATGAGCAGTTCTTC.

This chain uses TRBV7-3 with TRBJ2-1; 11 positions match TRBD2. There are 15 residues in the CDR3. Trimming removed 6 bases from V and 7 bases from J; junction bases left unmatched: 8. Germline V gives CDR1 SGHTA, CDR2 FQGTGA. The chain's CDR3 is CASRPSGGIRNEQFF. CDR3 DNA: TGTGCCAGCAGGCCTAGCGGGGGGATTAGGAATGAGCAGTTCTTC.

Only a few counts were recorded for this clone. The chain carries TRBV5-8 and TRBJ1-6; 8 bases match TRBD1. The germline V gene has CDR1 SGHTS and CDR2 YDEGEE. The CDR3 totals 16 residues. V trimming: 4 bases; J trimming: 2 bases; junction bases outside the gene matches: 5. In DNA, the CDR3 is TGTGCCAGCAGCCGAGAGGACAGGGCCTATAATTCACCCCTCCACTTT. Residues: CASSREDRAYNSPLHF.

V is TRBV7-2 and J is TRBJ1-6, with 8 bases identical to TRBD1. V shed 9 bases, J shed 10 bases, and the junction held 8 bases outside the gene matches. Per germline, CDR1 SGHTA and CDR2 FQGNSA. This CDR3 is 13 amino acids long. CDR3 DNA sequence: TGTGCCAGTATCGGACAGGGACCCTCACCCCTCCACTTT. Translated: CASIGQGPSPLHF.

The rearrangement uses TRBV12-5 and TRBJ2-2; 7 bases are shared with TRBD1. The V gene end was trimmed by 7 bases and the J gene end by 5 bases; junction bases not matched to a gene: 10. This CDR3 comprises 15 residues. Germline V lookup: CDR1 LGHNT, CDR2 FRNRAP. In DNA, the CDR3 is TGTGCTAGTGTTCCCCAGGGGGTAGGGACCGGGGAGCTGTTTTTT. Protein sequence: CASVPQGVGTGELFF.

The sample holds a few counts of this clone. CDR3: CASSRGLAGSTDTQYF. CDR3 coding DNA: TGTGCCAGCAGTAGGGGACTAGCGGGCAGCACAGATACGCAGTATTTT. The V gene is TRBV6-6, the J gene TRBJ2-3; 12 bases align to TRBD2. This CDR3 is 16 amino acids long. Germline V gene lookup returns CDR1 MNHNY and CDR2 SVGAGI (reference sequence). V dropped 5 bases and J dropped 0; count of bases not matched to a gene: 3.